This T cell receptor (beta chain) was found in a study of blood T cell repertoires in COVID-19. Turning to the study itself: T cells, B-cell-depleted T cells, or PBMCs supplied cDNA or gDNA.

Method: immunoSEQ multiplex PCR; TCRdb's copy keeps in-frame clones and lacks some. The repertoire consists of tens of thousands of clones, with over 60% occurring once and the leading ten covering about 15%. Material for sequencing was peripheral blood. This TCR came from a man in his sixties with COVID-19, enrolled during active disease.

CDR3 sequence (DNA): TGCGCCAGCAGCTTGGGTACAGGGGAAGAAAAACTGTTTTTT. This translates into CASSLGTGEEKLFF. V gene TRBV5-1 combines with J gene TRBJ1-4; the match to TRBD1 covers 7 bases. The trim removed 0 bases at V and 8 bases at J, leaving 4 bases unmatched. The CDR3 has 14 residues. Germline V gene lookup returns CDR1 SGHRS and CDR2 YFSETQ.